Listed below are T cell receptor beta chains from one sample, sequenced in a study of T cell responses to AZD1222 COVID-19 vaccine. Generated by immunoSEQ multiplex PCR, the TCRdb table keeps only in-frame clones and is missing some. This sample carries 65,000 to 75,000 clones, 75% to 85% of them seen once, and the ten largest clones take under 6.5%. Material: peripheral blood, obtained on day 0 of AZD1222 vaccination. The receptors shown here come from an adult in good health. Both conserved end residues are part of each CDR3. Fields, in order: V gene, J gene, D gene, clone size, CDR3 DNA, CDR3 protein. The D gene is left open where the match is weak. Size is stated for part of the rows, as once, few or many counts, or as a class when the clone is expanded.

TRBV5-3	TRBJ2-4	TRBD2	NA	TGTGCCAGAAGCTTGGCGAAGCGGGGGGGCCTAGCCAAAAACATTCAGTACTTC	CARSLAKRGGLAKNIQYF
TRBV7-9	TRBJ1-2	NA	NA	TGTGCCAGCAGCCCAACGCAGGCTAACTATGGCTACACCTTC	CASSPTQANYGYTF
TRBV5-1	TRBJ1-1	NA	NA	TGCGCCAGCAGCTTTTCATCGAACACTGAAGCTTTCTTT	CASSFSSNTEAFF
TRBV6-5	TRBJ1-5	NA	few	TGTGCCAGCAGCAGCACTCCGTCGGCGGGTCAGCCCCAGCATTTT	CASSSTPSAGQPQHF
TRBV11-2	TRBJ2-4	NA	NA	TGTGCCAGCAGCTTAGATCGGAGAAACATTCAGTACTTC	CASSLDRRNIQYF
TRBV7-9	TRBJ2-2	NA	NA	TGTGCCAGCACCAAGGGACTTATGAACACCGGGGAGCTGTTTTTT	CASTKGLMNTGELFF
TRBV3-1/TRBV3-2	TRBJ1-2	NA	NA	TGTGCCAGCAGCCAATCCGGCAGGGTCTTTCCTAACTATGGCTACACCTTC	CASSQSGRVFPNYGYTF
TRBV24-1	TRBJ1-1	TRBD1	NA	TGTGCCACCAGTGATATTGCCCCTGGACAGGAAGGCACTGAAGCTTTCTTT	CATSDIAPGQEGTEAFF
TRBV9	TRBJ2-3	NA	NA	TGTGCCAGCAGCGTAGATTTGACAGATACGCAGTATTTT	CASSVDLTDTQYF
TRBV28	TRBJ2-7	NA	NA	TGTGCCAGCAGTTCTGGCTACGAGCAGTACTTC	CASSSGYEQYF
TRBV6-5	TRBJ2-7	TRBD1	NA	TGTGCCAGCAGTTACGACAGGGTCTCCTACGAGCAGTACTTC	CASSYDRVSYEQYF
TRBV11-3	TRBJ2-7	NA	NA	TGTGCCAGCAGCCAAGAGGCACCCACCTACGAGCAGTACTTC	CASSQEAPTYEQYF
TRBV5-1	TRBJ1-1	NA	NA	TGCGCCAGCAGCTTAGGGGACACTGAAGCTTTCTTT	CASSLGDTEAFF
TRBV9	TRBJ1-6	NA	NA	TGTGCCAGCAGCCCGAGTGGATATAATTCACCCCTCCACTTT	CASSPSGYNSPLHF
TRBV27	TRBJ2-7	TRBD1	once	TGTGCCAGCAGTTTATCGGACAGGAGCTACGAGCAGTACTTC	CASSLSDRSYEQYF
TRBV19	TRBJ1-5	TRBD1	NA	TGTGCCAGTAATCCGGACAGGTCGGGTTATCAGCCCCAGCATTTT	CASNPDRSGYQPQHF
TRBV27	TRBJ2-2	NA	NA	TGTGCCAGCAGTGAGGGGGTCGGGGAGCTGTTTTTT	CASSEGVGELFF
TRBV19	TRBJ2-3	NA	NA	TGTGCCAGTAGTATACAGGGGTCGGGCACAGATACGCAGTATTTT	CASSIQGSGTDTQYF
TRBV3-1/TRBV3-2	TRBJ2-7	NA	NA	TGTGCCAGCAGCCCAAAAGCCAGTTCCGGGAAGCAGTACTTC	CASSPKASSGKQYF
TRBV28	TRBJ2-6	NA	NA	TGTGCCAGCCAGGGTGACTCTGGGGCCAACGTCCTGACTTTC	CASQGDSGANVLTF
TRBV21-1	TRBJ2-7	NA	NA	TGTGCCAGCAGTCACGAGAGACAGGTGGACTACGAGCAGTACTTC	CASSHERQVDYEQYF
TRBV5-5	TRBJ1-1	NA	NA	TGTGCCAGCAGCTTTGGTAGGGCAGGCACTGAAGCTTTCTTT	CASSFGRAGTEAFF
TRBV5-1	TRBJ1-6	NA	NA	TGCGCCAGCAGCCTCCACTATAATTCACCCCTCCACTTT	CASSLHYNSPLHF
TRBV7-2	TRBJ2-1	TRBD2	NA	TGTGCCAGCAGCACAGCGGGGGGGACTCACAATGAGCAGTTCTTC	CASSTAGGTHNEQFF
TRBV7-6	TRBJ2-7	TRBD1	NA	TGTGCCAGCAGCCCGAGTGGGACAGGTATTTACGAGCAGTACTTC	CASSPSGTGIYEQYF
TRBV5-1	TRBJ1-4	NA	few	TGCGCCAGCAGCTTGGGGGCGCCTAATGAAAAACTGTTTTTT	CASSLGAPNEKLFF